The next 16 T cell receptor beta chains were all read from a single sample in a study of T cells after yellow fever vaccination. TCRdb called the 5' RACE reads again in MiXCR, with one record for every CDR3 protein. Of 300,000 or so distinct CDR3 sequences listed, roughly 8% are singletons. The specimen was PBMCs, collected roughly seven weeks after the first yellow fever vaccination. These receptors were taken from a man aged 18-30 years who received the YFV17D yellow fever vaccine.

This clonotype has just a few counts. The V call is TRBV7-2, the J call TRBJ2-5; perhaps TRBD2 as D (5 bases). Trimming pared 6 bases from V and 5 bases from J, leaving 22 bases between. Germline V lookup: CDR1 SGHTA, CDR2 FQGNSA. This CDR3 region has 16 residues. CDR3 sequence: CASSLPPTLRGETQYF. CDR3 nucleotides: TGTGCCAGCAGTCTACCCCCGACCCTTCGCGGGGAGACCCAGTACTTC.

The rearrangement links TRBV29-1 to TRBJ2-1, with 7 bases lining up with TRBD2. V lost 3 bases to trimming and J lost 7 bases; unmatched junction nucleotides: 3. The germline gives CDR1 SQVTM, CDR2 ANQGSEA. The CDR3 spans 12 residues. CDR3: CSVDRRGNEQFF. The CDR3 DNA is TGCAGCGTTGATAGGCGGGGGAATGAGCAGTTCTTC.

This rearrangement joins TRBV6-1 to TRBJ2-5, with TRBD2 identical over 10 bases. The V gene end was trimmed by 6 bases and the J gene end by 1 base; junction bases not matched to a gene: 8. The CDR3 runs to 16 residues. Germline V gene lookup returns CDR1 MNHNS and CDR2 SASEGT. CDR3 sequence reads: CASSQNSGGFQETQYF. The DNA of the CDR3 is TGTGCCAGCAGCCAAAATAGCGGGGGGTTCCAAGAGACCCAGTACTTC.

V and J are TRBV15 and TRBJ1-3; D is perhaps TRBD1 (5 bases). Germline assignment: CDR1 LNHNV and CDR2 YYDKDF (reference sequence). This CDR3 contains 15 residues. V was trimmed by 0 bases and J by 0 bases, leaving 6 bases between them. This CDR3 is CATSRDGASGNTIYF. CDR3 DNA: TGTGCCACCAGCAGAGACGGGGCCTCTGGAAACACCATATATTTT.

The chain carries TRBV10-3 and TRBJ1-1, with TRBD1 matching over 7 bases. J was trimmed by 6 bases and V by 4 bases; bases with no gene match: 5. The CDR3 is made up of 13 amino acids. Germline V gene data show CDR1 as ENHRY and CDR2 as SYGVKD. The DNA of the CDR3 is TGTGCCATCAGTGGGGAGACAGGGTCTGAAGCTTTCTTT. Its translation is CAISGETGSEAFF.

In this sample, this clonotype turned up a few times. The V gene is TRBV7-2, the J gene TRBJ1-4; 9 bases map to TRBD1. CDR1 is SGHTA and CDR2 is FQGNSA in the germline V gene. CDR3 length: 15 residues. V shed 5 bases and J 8 bases; nucleotides not matched to a gene: 9. The chain's CDR3 is CASSRIGTGFEKLFF. The CDR3 DNA reads TGTGCCAGCAGCAGAATCGGGACAGGGTTCGAAAAACTGTTTTTT.

This clonotype was seen only a few times. This chain links TRBV20-1 with TRBJ2-2; either TRBD1 or TRBD2 may fit D (5 bases each). This CDR3 is built from 15 residues. CDR1 and CDR2 (germline): DFQATT, SNEGSKA (reference sequence). Trimming removed 0 bases at V and 6 bases at J, with 14 bases between. CDR3 sequence: CSARDSRQGAGELFF. The DNA for the CDR3 is TGCAGTGCTAGAGATTCTAGGCAGGGAGCCGGGGAGCTGTTTTTT.

This clonotype was picked up a small number of times. The chain has TRBV19 and TRBJ2-2; the D is unclear. The CDR3 spans 14 residues. The germline gives CDR1 LNHDA, CDR2 SQIVND (reference sequence). V lost 5 bases to trimming and J lost 5 bases, with 12 bases between them. The CDR3 spells CASSLAGWTGELFF. Written as DNA, the CDR3 is TGTGCCAGTAGTCTCGCAGGTTGGACCGGGGAGCTGTTTTTT.

This clonotype was seen a few times. The chain has TRBV20-1 and TRBJ1-4; no definite D call. CDR3 length: 13 residues. Between the trimmed V and J ends, which lost 6 bases and 8 bases, there was a span of 16 bases. From germline, CDR1 is DFQATT and CDR2 SNEGSKA (reference sequence). The CDR3 spells CSAPGEAAEKLFF. The DNA of the CDR3 is TGCAGTGCCCCGGGAGAGGCTGCAGAAAAACTGTTTTTT.

Many counts were recorded for this clonotype. This chain's CDR3 is CASSAGQGSYEQYF. In DNA, the CDR3 is TGTGCCAGCAGTGCGGGGCAGGGCTCCTACGAGCAGTACTTC. The rearrangement links TRBV12-3 or TRBV12-4 to TRBJ2-7; a possible D gene is TRBD2 (6 bases). The V and J ends lost 5 bases and 0 bases respectively, with 11 bases between them. The CDR3 has 14 residues.

This clonotype was detected a few times. V is TRBV7-3 and J is TRBJ2-3; D is ambiguous. Germline values: CDR1 SGHTA, CDR2 FQGTGA. The CDR3 totals 11 residues. Trimming removed 3 bases at V and 11 bases at J, with 9 bases between. In DNA form, the CDR3 reads TGTGCCAGCAGCTTCAAGGAAGTGCAGTATTTT. Translating it yields CASSFKEVQYF.

The rearrangement joins TRBV5-6 to TRBJ1-5; D gene unclear. Germline CDR1 SGHDT, CDR2 YYEEEE. V dropped 2 bases and J dropped 6 bases, with 6 bases sitting between them. CDR3 size: 12 residues. This chain's CDR3 is CASSFSTQPQHF. The CDR3 bases are TGTGCCAGCAGCTTTTCCACTCAGCCCCAGCATTTT.

This clonotype was seen a handful of times. In DNA form, the CDR3 reads TGCGCCAGCAGCTTCCTAAGCCCTGGAAACACCATATATTTT. It specifies CASSFLSPGNTIYF. The chain uses TRBV5-1 and TRBJ1-3; D ambiguous. This CDR3 region has 14 residues. V was pared by 2 bases and J by 2 bases, with 8 bases between. The germline V gene has CDR1 SGHRS and CDR2 YFSETQ.

The CDR3 loop reads CASSLGPPRARYNEQFF. CDR3 coding DNA: TGTGCCAGCAGCTTAGGTCCGCCGAGGGCTAGATACAATGAGCAGTTCTTC. The gene calls are TRBV7-9 and TRBJ2-1, with D possibly matching TRBD2 (5 bases). This CDR3 is built from 17 residues. The V and J ends lost 1 base and 4 bases respectively, with 17 bases between them. Germline V gene lookup returns CDR1 SEHNR and CDR2 FQNEAQ (reference sequence). Based on the CDR3 plus reference TRBV7-9 and TRBJ2-1, the full variable domain is DTGVSQNPRHKITKRGQNVTFRCDPISEHNRLYWYRQTLGQGPEFLTYFQNEAQLEKSRLLSDRFSAERPKGSFSTLEIQRTEQGDSAMYLCASSLGPPRARYNEQFFGPGTRLTVL.

V gene TRBV6-5 combines with J gene TRBJ1-1; D gene uncertain. Trimming removed 4 bases from V and 1 base from J, with 13 bases in between. The CDR3 sequence is 15 residues long. Germline lookup yields CDR1 MNHEY and CDR2 SVGAGI. CDR3 in DNA: TGTGCCAGCAGTTGGACCGGGCGGACGAACACTGAAGCTTTCTTT. Its translation is CASSWTGRTNTEAFF.

In its sample, this clonotype was seen a few times. This chain links TRBV7-2 with TRBJ2-3, with 8 bases that match TRBD1. The germline gives CDR1 SGHTA, CDR2 FQGNSA. The CDR3 runs to 17 residues. J lost 6 bases, V lost 1 base, and 12 bases had no gene match. The CDR3 sequence is CASSLVQTGEFGDTQYF. The DNA of the CDR3 is TGTGCCAGCAGCTTAGTGCAGACAGGGGAATTTGGCGATACGCAGTATTTT.